This T cell receptor (beta chain) was observed in a study of blood T cell repertoires in COVID-19. V was clipped by 4 bases and J by 5 bases; unmatched bases: 12. CDR1 and CDR2 from the germline V gene are SGHTA and FQGNSA. The length of the CDR3 is 16 residues. The protocol was immunoSEQ multiplex PCR, while the TCRdb copy is restricted to in-frame clones and leaves out a portion. The sample has approximately 120,000 clones; 74% are singletons. The chain couples TRBV7-2 to TRBJ2-7, with 9 bases matching TRBD2. Sequencing was performed on peripheral blood. The sequence was obtained from a man between 60 and 70 years old with acute or convalescent COVID-19. DNA for the CDR3: TGTGCCAGCAGCTATTATTATAGCGGGAGTAGAAACGAGCAGTACTTC. This codes for CASSYYYSGSRNEQYF.